The clone carrying this TCR beta chain was picked up many times. The antigen is not known. RNA transcripts gave rise to amplified TCR beta CDR3 regions. First-round RT-PCR of the TCR CDR3 relied on the HTBI primer set. TCRdb recomputed calls from the multiplex PCR reads with MiXCR, one row per CDR3 protein. The sample has around 300,000 distinct CDR3 sequences, 11% to 15% seen once. V gave up 8 bases and J gave up 6 bases, with 16 bases separating them. This CDR3 has 14 residues. Germline CDR1 is MNHNS and CDR2 is SASEGT. This entry is derived from a study of T cells in Graves' hyperthyroidism and ophthalmopathy. Graves' hyperthyroidism qualified as stable when ophthalmopathy did not progress within 18 months. Study results and limitations: Appearing also in blood were most of the thyroid clonotypes expanded above 0.001. A median roughly 6.6 months before onset, the model predicted ophthalmopathy.

Sequenced input: blood. The source of this sequence is a woman in her 30s with Graves' hyperthyroidism. This sequence joins TRBV6-1 and TRBJ2-2, with D tentatively TRBD2 (5 bases). CDR3 residues: CASRASSSAGELFF. The CDR3, as DNA: TGTGCCAGCCGGGCTAGCTCGTCCGCCGGGGAGCTGTTTTTT.